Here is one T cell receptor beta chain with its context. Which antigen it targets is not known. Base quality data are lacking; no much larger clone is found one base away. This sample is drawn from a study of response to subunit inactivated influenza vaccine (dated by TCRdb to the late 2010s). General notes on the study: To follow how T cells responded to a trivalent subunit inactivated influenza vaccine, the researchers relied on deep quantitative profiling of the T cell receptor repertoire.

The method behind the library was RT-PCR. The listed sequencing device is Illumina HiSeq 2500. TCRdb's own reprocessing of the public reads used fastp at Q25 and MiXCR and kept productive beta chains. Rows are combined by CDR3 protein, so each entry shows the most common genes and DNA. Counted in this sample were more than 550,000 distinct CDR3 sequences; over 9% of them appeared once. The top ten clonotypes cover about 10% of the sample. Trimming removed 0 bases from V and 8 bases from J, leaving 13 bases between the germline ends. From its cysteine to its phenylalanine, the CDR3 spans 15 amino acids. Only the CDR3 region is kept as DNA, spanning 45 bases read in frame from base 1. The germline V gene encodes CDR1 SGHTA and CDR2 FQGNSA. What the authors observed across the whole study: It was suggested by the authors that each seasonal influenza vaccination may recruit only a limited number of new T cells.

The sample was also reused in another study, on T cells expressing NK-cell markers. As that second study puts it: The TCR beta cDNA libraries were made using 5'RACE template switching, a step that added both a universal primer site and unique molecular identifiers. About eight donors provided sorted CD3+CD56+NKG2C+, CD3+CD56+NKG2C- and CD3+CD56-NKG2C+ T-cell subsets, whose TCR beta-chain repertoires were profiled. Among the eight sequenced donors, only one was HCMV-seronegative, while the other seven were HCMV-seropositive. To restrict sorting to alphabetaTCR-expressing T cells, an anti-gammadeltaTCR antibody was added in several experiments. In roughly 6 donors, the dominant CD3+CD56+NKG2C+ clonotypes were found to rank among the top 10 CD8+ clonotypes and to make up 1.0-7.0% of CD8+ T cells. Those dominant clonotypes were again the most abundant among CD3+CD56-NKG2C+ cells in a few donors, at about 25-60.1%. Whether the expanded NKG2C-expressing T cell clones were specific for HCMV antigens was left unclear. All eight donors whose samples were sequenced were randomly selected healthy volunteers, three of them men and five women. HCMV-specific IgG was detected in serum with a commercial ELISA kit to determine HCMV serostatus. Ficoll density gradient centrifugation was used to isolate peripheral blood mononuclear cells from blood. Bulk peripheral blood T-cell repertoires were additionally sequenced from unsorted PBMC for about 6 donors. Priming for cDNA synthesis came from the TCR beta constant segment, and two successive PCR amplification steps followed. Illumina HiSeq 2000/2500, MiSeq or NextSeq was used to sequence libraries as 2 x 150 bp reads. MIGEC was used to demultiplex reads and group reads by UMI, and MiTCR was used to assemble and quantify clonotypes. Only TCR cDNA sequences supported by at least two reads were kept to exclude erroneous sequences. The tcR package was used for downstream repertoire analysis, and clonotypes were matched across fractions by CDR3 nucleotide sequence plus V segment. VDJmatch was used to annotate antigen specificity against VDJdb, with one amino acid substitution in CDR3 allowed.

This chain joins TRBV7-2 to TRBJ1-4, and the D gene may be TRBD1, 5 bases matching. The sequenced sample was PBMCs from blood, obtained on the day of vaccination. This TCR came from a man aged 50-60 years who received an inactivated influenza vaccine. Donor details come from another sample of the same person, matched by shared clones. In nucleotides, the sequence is TGTGCCAGCAGCTTAGCCCAGGGAAGGAGCGAAAAACTGTTTTTT. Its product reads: CASSLAQGRSEKLFF.